This TCR beta chain was profiled in a study of shared clonotypes between healthy human individuals. Broader study findings: Blood alone was sampled, and tissue repertoires likely differ.

J was trimmed by 0 bases and V by 10 bases; bases with no gene match: 14. The germline gives CDR1 WSHSY, CDR2 SAAADI. The CDR3 has 18 amino acids. Worth noting for this clone: Its cognate antigen is unknown.

The assay was immunoSEQ multiplex PCR, and TCRdb's table has in-frame clones only and misses some. This sample yields around 430,000 clones, of which around 75% are seen a single time; 13% belongs to the top ten. The clonotype originates from a woman in her 40s in good health. Some clones in this sample may be carry-over from other donors' samples. The sequencing sample was made of PBMCs. The chain carries TRBV10-2 and TRBJ2-3, with TRBD2 matching over 12 bases. DNA for the CDR3: TGCGCCACCGCCACCCTAGCGGGAGGGCCTAAGAGCACAGATACGCAGTATTTT. It specifies CATATLAGGPKSTDTQYF.